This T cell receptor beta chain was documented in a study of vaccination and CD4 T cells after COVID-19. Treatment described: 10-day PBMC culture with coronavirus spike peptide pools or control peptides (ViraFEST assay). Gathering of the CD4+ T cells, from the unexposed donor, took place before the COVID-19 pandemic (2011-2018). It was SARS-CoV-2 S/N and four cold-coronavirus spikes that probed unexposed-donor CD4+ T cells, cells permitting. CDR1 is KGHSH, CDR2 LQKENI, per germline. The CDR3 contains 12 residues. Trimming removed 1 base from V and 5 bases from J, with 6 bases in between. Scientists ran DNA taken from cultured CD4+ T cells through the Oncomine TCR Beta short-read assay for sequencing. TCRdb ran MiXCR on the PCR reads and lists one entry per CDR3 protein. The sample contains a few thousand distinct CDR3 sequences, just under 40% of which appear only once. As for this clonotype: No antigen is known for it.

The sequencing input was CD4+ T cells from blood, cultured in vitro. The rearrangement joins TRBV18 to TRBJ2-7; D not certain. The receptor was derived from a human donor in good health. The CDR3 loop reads CASSPQGNEQYF. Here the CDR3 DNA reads TGTGCCAGCTCACCACAGGGAAACGAGCAGTACTTC.